This T cell receptor (beta chain) was recorded in a study of monozygotic twins with cystic fibrosis (dated by TCRdb to the early 2020s). General notes on the study: About 3 micrograms of fragmented DNA went through approximately 14 PCR cycles to produce barcoded libraries. To assess genetic influence on V and J gene usage, the study compared TCR beta repertoires within and across 16 monozygotic twin pairs with cystic fibrosis. The cohort comprised ten female and six male twin pairs aged roughly 2.0 to 40 years, median 9.1 years, mostly children and adolescents. On the day blood was drawn, the twins' weight-for-height and FEVPerc (FEV1 disease centile) were ranked against those of the roughly 970 cohort participants. Data for three of the twin pairs had previously been reported in another context.

Following the manufacturer's instructions, the researchers used the immunoSEQ immune profiling system to amplify TCR beta CDR3 regions via multiplex PCR. Sequencing was performed on an Illumina NextSeq system. For the original study's pipeline: Sequence data were processed on the immunoSEQ Analyzer platform, and clonality was calculated as the square root of Simpson's index of productive rearrangements. Similarity in V and J usage was measured by Jensen-Shannon distance, and OLGA was used to compute CDR3 generation probabilities. The researchers looked up shared CDR3 sequences in the immuneACCESS database (August 2020) and in VDJdb (December 2020). In its TCRdb copy, this immuneACCESS table keeps in-frame sequences only and misses some clones. Where compared with another copy, unresolved V genes explain less than half of these, and the others have no known cause. V and J calls and clone size follow that table, whereas D and trimming were derived from the DNA. The sample table holds some 35,000 clones, of which about 93% were seen once. In total, the top ten clones hold about 0.2% of the sample.

The twin pairs came from the European Cystic Fibrosis Twin and Sibling Study Cohort, a cohort that recruited patients from 150 to 200 CF clinics across 14 European countries. Zygosity and CFTR genotype were confirmed in-house, and zygosity was tested by multiplex PCR of nine short tandem repeat loci. Peripheral blood was sampled from each twin, and clinical parameters were recorded on the day of blood sampling. Genomic DNA was isolated from peripheral blood cells with phenol/chloroform and kept in TE buffer at 4 degrees C. Note on this clone: The specificity of this receptor is unknown. Base qualities are missing; no much larger clone stands one base away.

Ends trimmed: V by 0 bases, J by 7 bases; bases unmatched to a gene: 12. The germline V gene gives CDR1 as SGDLS and CDR2 as YYNGEE. Measured from the cysteine to the phenylalanine, the CDR3 is 17 residues long. CDR3 DNA only is kept here, 51 bases in frame from base 1. Paper-wide results and their limitations: Only a small cohort was studied, and no association of shared CDR3 numbers with age, concordance or disease severity was found. Simpson clonality was generally low (median about 0.01), which suggests a naive-dominated repertoire, and clonality was higher in the most severely affected patients. V gene usage was most similar to the co-twin for 13 of 16 pairs, and J usage for 8 of 16 pairs, suggesting genetic constraints. Nucleotide-identical clonotype sharing was significantly higher within monozygotic CF twin pairs than between unrelated CF individuals (P = 0.000026, Mann-Whitney).

This TCR was sampled from a boy between 2 and 10 years old with cystic fibrosis. Recombination joined TRBV9 with TRBJ2-1; 8 bases in between match TRBD1. Sample: blood. The CDR3 sequence is CASSVEGTLTGENEQFF. Here is the DNA: TGTGCCAGCAGCGTAGAGGGGACATTGACAGGGGAAAATGAGCAGTTCTTC.